The 3 T cell receptor beta chains below come from one sample, sequenced in a study of tumor-infiltrating lymphocytes in primary liver carcinoma. cDNA specific to TCR beta was made from 500 ng of total RNA, with a constant-region primer employed for priming. Three nested multiplex PCR rounds, a slightly modified ARM-PCR method, built the TCR beta libraries. Running around 9 cycles apiece, the first two PCR rounds relied on TRBV1-TRBV30 forward primers together with a C-beta reverse primer. TCRdb reanalysed the multiplex PCR reads using MiXCR and keeps one entry per CDR3 protein. The sample has approximately 320,000 distinct CDR3 sequences; nearly 60% are singletons. Both blood RNA, taken from unsorted whole blood, and germline DNA were extracted. The sequencing input was peripheral blood. The receptors come from a woman aged 25 to 39 with primary liver carcinoma and hepatitis B virus infection.

This clonotype has at least ten counts. V and J are TRBV14 and TRBJ2-7; TRBD1 agrees at 8 bases. V trimming: 8 bases; J trimming: 1 base; junction bases outside the gene matches: 4. The CDR3 is 13 residues long. The V gene's germline CDR1 is SGHDN and CDR2 FVKESK. The CDR3 sequence: CASGTGGSYEQYF. In DNA form, the CDR3 reads TGTGCCAGCGGCACAGGGGGTTCCTACGAGCAGTACTTC.

This clonotype has only one observation. The CDR3 does not end in the conserved phenylalanine or tryptophan, so this is likely a read error. The chain employs TRBV28 and TRBJ1-2; D not certain. This CDR3 has 15 residues. CDR1 is MDHEN and CDR2 is SYDVKM in the germline V gene. Trimming cost V 6 bases and J 0 bases, with 14 bases left between them. The CDR3 DNA follows: TGTGCCAGCAGCCCGAATCTTGTCCCTAACTATGGCTACACCATC. Translating it yields CASSPNLVPNYGYTI.

This clonotype was seen a few times. This sequence joins TRBV12-3 or TRBV12-4 and TRBJ1-5; perhaps TRBD1 as D (5 bases). The CDR3 is 14 amino acids. V was shortened by 5 bases and J by 5 bases, with 13 bases between the two germline ends. In nucleotides, the CDR3 is TGTGCCAGCAGTCCCGACAGAACCTATCAGCCCCAGCATTTT. Residues: CASSPDRTYQPQHF.